The next 2 T cell receptor beta chains were all read from a single sample in a study of control samples from healthy donors and cancer patients. Sequencing was performed with immunoSEQ multiplex PCR; in TCRdb, only in-frame clones are kept and a portion is missing. The data show some 120,000 clones, approximately 89% seen once. Material for sequencing was blood. The receptors stem from a man aged 60 to 69 in good health.

The CDR3 loop is CASSFGGTGGQETQYF. Written as DNA, the CDR3 is TGCGCCAGCAGCTTCGGAGGGACAGGGGGCCAAGAGACCCAGTACTTC. The gene calls are TRBV5-1 and TRBJ2-5, with 11 nucleotides matching TRBD1. This CDR3 is built from 16 residues. V was clipped by 2 bases and J by 1 base; unmatched bases: 4. Germline V lookup: CDR1 SGHRS, CDR2 YFSETQ. The full variable domain, in which reference TRBV5-1 and TRBJ2-5 provide the parts outside the CDR3, is KAGVTQTPRYLIKTRGQQVTLSCSPISGHRSVSWYQQTPGQGLQFLFEYFSETQRNKGNFPGRFSGRQFSNSRSEMNVSTLELGDSALYLCASSFGGTGGQETQYFGPGTRLLVL.

The rearrangement links TRBV21-1 to TRBJ1-4. TRBV21-1 is tagged as a pseudogene. The CDR3 has 15 amino acids. The CDR3 nucleotides read TGTGCCAGCAGCAAAGCCTTGGTGGTTGCTGAAAAACTGTTTTTT. Its translation: CASSKALVVAEKLFF.